Following are 9 T cell receptor beta chains from one sample sequenced in a study of vaccination and CD4 T cells after COVID-19. Treatment described: roughly 10-day PBMC culture with coronavirus spike peptide pools or control peptides (ViraFEST assay). No antigen has been assigned to these receptors. The study sequenced cultured CD4+ T cell DNA using the Oncomine TCR Beta short-read assay. One entry per CDR3 protein, called by TCRdb with MiXCR from the PCR reads. The data show approximately 20,000 distinct CDR3 sequences, approximately 53% seen once. Sequencing was carried out using CD4+ T cells from blood, cultured in vitro. Receptors were obtained from a human donor who had recovered from COVID-19.

In this sample, this clonotype turned up once. The rearrangement uses TRBV4-3 and TRBJ1-5, with no clear D. Germline V CDR1 and CDR2: LGHNA, YSLEER. The CDR3 consists of 14 residues. Deletions cut 0 bases from V and 9 bases from J, with 12 bases between. The CDR3 DNA reads as TGCGCCAGCAGCCAAGATGTAGAACTCCCGCCCCAGCATTTT. Protein: CASSQDVELPPQHF.

V gene TRBV5-4 combines with J gene TRBJ2-2; TRBD1 matches 12 bases. Germline CDR1 reads SGHNT; CDR2 reads YYREEE (reference sequence). The CDR3 is 18 amino acids. V lost 1 base, J lost 0 bases, and 4 bases stayed unmatched. The DNA for the CDR3 is TGTGCCAGCAGCTTGCTGGGACAGGGGGCGCCGAACACCGGGGAGCTGTTTTTT. Protein product: CASSLLGQGAPNTGELFF.

CDR3 sequence: CSAAVRTDYGYTF. As DNA, the CDR3 is TGCAGTGCTGCCGTAAGGACAGATTATGGCTACACCTTC. This chain uses TRBV20-1 with TRBJ1-2; D possibly corresponds to TRBD1 (6 bases). CDR1 and CDR2 (germline): DFQATT, SNEGSKA (reference sequence). V was cut by 5 bases and J by 5 bases, with 15 bases left in between. The CDR3 loop spans 13 amino acids.

The J gene is TRBJ1-2, the V gene TRBV7-2; no clear D gene. This CDR3 has 14 residues. Per germline, CDR1 SGHTA and CDR2 FQGNSA. Trimming removed 4 bases from V and 8 bases from J, with 17 bases in between. This CDR3 reads CASSSPGAPGGYTF. As DNA, the CDR3 is TGTGCCAGCAGCTCCCCGGGCGCCCCCGGCGGCTACACCTTC. Full variable domain (remainder filled in from reference TRBV7-2 and TRBJ1-2): GAGVSQSPSNKVTEKGKDVELRCDPISGHTALYWYRQSLGQGLEFLIYFQGNSAPDKSGLPSDRFSAERTGGSVSTLTIQRTQQEDSAVYLCASSSPGAPGGYTFGSGTRLTVV.

A few counts support this clonotype. The rearrangement links TRBV6-5 to TRBJ1-1; tentatively, D is TRBD1 (5 bases). CDR1 is MNHEY, CDR2 SVGAGI, per germline. The CDR3 has 16 residues. The ends were cut back, 2 bases at V and 0 bases at J, with 13 bases in the middle. The CDR3, as DNA: TGTGCCAGCAGTTACCGTACAGGCCGGATGAACACTGAAGCTTTCTTT. This translates into CASSYRTGRMNTEAFF.

This clonotype has just a few counts. The CDR3 nucleotides are TGTGCCAGCAGGGGTCAGGGTAACAGTGGCTACACCTTC. Translation gives CASRGQGNSGYTF. The chain combines TRBV2 with TRBJ1-2; possibly TRBD1 for D (5 bases). The CDR3 runs to 13 residues. Trimming took off 6 bases at V and 7 bases at J, with 15 bases between the two ends. Germline assignment: CDR1 SNHLY and CDR2 FYNNEI.

The V and J genes are TRBV6-5 and TRBJ2-1; D is undetermined. Germline V CDR1 and CDR2: MNHEY, SVGAGI. Trimming shortened V by 3 bases and J by 3 bases, and 15 bases separated the two germline ends. The CDR3 sequence is 16 residues long. CDR3 residues: CASSYTPELSYNEQFF. Here the CDR3 DNA reads TGTGCCAGCAGTTATACCCCCGAACTGAGCTACAATGAGCAGTTCTTC.

Points on this clonotype: The CDR3 carries no conserved terminal phenylalanine or tryptophan, so it likely arises from a read error. This chain links TRBV27 with TRBJ2-7; 8 bases map to TRBD1. The CDR3 is 17 residues long. V shed 6 bases and J 7 bases; nucleotides not matched to a gene: 20. The germline CDR1 and CDR2 sequences are MNHEY and SMNVEV (reference sequence). The CDR3 DNA sequence: TGTGCCAGCAGGGTCCGCTCCTATCCAGGGGGCGTGGGGGAGCAGTACTTA. It encodes CASRVRSYPGGVGEQYL.

The table lists this clonotype with a few counts. The chain joins TRBV12-3 or TRBV12-4 to TRBJ1-6; a weak D match, TRBD1 (5 bases). V dropped 6 bases and J dropped 9 bases, with 15 bases sitting between them. The length of the CDR3 is 14 residues. The CDR3 reads CASSPRENGSPLHF. CDR3 coding DNA: TGTGCCAGCAGCCCCAGGGAAAACGGTTCACCCCTCCACTTT.